The present entry profiles one T cell receptor beta chain with its context. As yet, its antigen is unknown. The data are from a study of T cell responses to AZD1222 COVID-19 vaccine. General observations from the study: White British donors predominated, females outnumbered males, and clonal diversity was possibly underestimated. CD4 TCRs covered the whole spike, strongest at regions 160-218 and 743-854.

TCRdb's table, derived via immunoSEQ multiplex PCR, lists solely in-frame clones and lacks some. The sample contains more than 100,000 clones, over 75% of which appear only once. The source was peripheral blood, collected on day 0 of AZD1222 vaccination. The receptor was derived from an adult in good health.

The CDR3 loop is CASRSGPYEQYF. For the CDR3, the DNA is TGCGCCAGCCGATCTGGCCCCTACGAGCAGTACTTC. The J gene is TRBJ2-7, the V gene TRBV10-2, with no clear D. V was pared by 8 bases and J by 2 bases, with 10 bases between. This CDR3 has 12 amino acids. Germline CDR1 WSHSY, CDR2 SAAADI.